This T cell receptor beta chain was captured in a study of T cell repertoires in cytomegalovirus infection. Whole-study context: Recently identified HLA-C-restricted and well-studied HLA-B-restricted CMV epitopes were used. Shared public TCR beta signatures pointed to both CMV infection and a matching HLA type.

Overall study findings and caveats: CMV-specific TCR beta clonotypes restricted by HLA-C dominated the ex vivo response. Identification of carriers of CMV plus the relevant HLA was performed using cumulative public TCR beta family frequency.

The CDR3 has 12 residues. The germline V gene has CDR1 LNHDA and CDR2 SQIVND (reference sequence). V was clipped by 7 bases and J by 2 bases, with 8 bases between them. One entry per CDR3 protein, called by TCRdb with MiXCR from the reads. This repertoire shows about half a million distinct CDR3 sequences, 30% to 40% found once; its top ten account for roughly 16%. This clonotype occurred a few times. The antigen is undetermined. The sequences come from cultured PBMCs, collected from culture after CMV antigen stimulation. The clonotype originates from a human donor in good health (CMV status not recorded). Some clones in this sample may be carry-over from other donors' samples. The chain combines TRBV19 with TRBJ1-2, with unresolved D. CDR3 sequence (DNA): TGTGCCAGTAACTCGGGGAACTATGGCTACACCTTC. Translation: CASNSGNYGYTF.